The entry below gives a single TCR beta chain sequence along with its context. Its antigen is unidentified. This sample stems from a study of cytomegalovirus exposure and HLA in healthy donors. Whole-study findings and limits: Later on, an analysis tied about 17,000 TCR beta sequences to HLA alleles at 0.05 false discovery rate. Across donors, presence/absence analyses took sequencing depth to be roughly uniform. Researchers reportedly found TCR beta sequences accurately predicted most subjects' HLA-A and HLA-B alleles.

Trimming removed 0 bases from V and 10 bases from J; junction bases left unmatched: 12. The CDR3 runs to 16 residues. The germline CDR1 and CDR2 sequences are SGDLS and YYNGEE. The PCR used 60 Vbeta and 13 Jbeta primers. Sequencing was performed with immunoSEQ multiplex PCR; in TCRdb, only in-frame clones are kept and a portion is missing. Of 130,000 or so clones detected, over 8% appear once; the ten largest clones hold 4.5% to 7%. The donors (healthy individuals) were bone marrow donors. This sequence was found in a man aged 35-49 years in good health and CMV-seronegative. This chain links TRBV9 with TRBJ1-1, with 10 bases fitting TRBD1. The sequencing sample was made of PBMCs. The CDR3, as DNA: TGTGCCAGCAGCGTAGCTACCGGGACAGGGGACGGGGCAGCTTTCTTT. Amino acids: CASSVATGTGDGAAFF.